This T cell receptor (beta chain) was retrieved from a study of regulatory T cells in long-lasting Graves disease. The sample holds many counts of this clonotype. What it binds is unknown. Trimming cost V 4 bases and J 1 base; bases outside gene matches: 6. This CDR3 region has 15 residues. Germline CDR1 is MGHDK and CDR2 is SYGVNS. Regarding time point: newly diagnosed GD, antithyroid drugs for less than 3 months. PBMCs provided the RNA from which the TCR library was made. Library construction for TCR beta used iRepertoire HTBI primers and Arm-PCR of CDR3 regions. TCRdb analysed the multiplex PCR reads with MiXCR anew, one entry per CDR3 protein. The table lists roughly 320,000 distinct CDR3 sequences, roughly a sixth of them singletons. Whole-study findings and limits: Persistent Graves' disease cases displayed lower TCR diversity than newly diagnosed ones.

This sample was also put to use in a study of T cells in Graves' hyperthyroidism and ophthalmopathy. From that second work: TCR CDR3 regions were first amplified by RT-PCR with HTBI primers.

The TCR sequence derives from a man aged 40-49 years with Graves disease. The sequencing here drew on peripheral blood mononuclear cells (PBMCs), taken at new diagnosis, from a patient treated with antithyroid drugs. V and J are TRBV25-1 and TRBJ1-1, with 7 bases lining up with TRBD1. This chain's CDR3 is CASSAYRGPNTEAFF. Written as DNA, the CDR3 is TGTGCCAGCAGTGCCTACAGGGGTCCGAACACTGAAGCTTTCTTT. The full variable domain, with the rest looked up from reference TRBV25-1 and TRBJ1-1, is EADIYQTPRYLVIGTGKKITLECSQTMGHDKMYWYQQDPGMELHLIHYSYGVNSTEKGDLSSESTVSRIRTEHFPLTLESARPSHTSQYLCASSAYRGPNTEAFFGQGTRLTVV.